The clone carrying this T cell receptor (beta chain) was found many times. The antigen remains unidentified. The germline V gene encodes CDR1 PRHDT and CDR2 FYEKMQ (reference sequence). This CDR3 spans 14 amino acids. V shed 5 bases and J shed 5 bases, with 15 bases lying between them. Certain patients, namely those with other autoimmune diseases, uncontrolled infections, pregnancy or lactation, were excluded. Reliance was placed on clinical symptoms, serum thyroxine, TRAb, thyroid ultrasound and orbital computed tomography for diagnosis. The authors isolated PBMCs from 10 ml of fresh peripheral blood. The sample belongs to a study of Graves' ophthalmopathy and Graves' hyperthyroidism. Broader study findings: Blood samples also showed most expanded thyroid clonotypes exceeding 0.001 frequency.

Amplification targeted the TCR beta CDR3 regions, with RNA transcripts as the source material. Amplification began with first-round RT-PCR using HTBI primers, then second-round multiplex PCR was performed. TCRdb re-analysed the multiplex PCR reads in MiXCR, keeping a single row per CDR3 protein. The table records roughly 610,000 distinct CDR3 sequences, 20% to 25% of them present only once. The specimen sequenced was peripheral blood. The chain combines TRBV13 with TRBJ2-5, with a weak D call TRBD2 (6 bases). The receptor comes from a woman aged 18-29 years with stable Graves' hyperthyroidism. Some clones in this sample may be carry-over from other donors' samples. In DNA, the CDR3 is TGTGCCAGCAGCCGAGCGGGCCAAGGGGAGACCCAGTACTTC. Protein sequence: CASSRAGQGETQYF.